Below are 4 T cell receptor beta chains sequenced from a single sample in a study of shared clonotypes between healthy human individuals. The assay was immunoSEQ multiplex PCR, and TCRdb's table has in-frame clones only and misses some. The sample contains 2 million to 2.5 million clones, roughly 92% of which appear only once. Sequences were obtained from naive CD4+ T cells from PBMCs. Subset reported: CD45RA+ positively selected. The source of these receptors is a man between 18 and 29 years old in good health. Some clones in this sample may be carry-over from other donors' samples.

In nucleotides, the CDR3 is TGTGCCAGTAGCGGACAGGGGGAATACGAGCAGTACTTC. Translation: CASSGQGEYEQYF. This chain links TRBV19 with TRBJ2-7; 10 nucleotides match TRBD1. Germline values: CDR1 LNHDA, CDR2 SQIVND (reference sequence). The junction had 3 bases not matched to a gene; V was cut back by 6 bases and J by 4 bases. The CDR3 contains 13 residues.

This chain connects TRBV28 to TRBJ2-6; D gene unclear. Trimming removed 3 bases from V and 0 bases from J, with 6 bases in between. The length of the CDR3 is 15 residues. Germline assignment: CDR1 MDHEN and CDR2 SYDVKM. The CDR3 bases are TGTGCCAGCAGTTTTTTTCCCTCTGGGGCCAACGTCCTGACTTTC. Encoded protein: CASSFFPSGANVLTF.

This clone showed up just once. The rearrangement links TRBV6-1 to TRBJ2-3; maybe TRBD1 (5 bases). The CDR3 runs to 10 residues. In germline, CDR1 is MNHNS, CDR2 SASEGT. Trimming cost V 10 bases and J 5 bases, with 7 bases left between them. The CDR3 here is CAIRGDTQYF. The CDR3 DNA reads TGTGCCATTAGGGGAGATACGCAGTATTTT.

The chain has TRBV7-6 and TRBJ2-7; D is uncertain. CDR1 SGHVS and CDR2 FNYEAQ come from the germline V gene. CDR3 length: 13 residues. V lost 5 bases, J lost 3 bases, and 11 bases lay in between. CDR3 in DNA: TGTGCCAGCAGCCAGGCAGGTAACTACGAGCAGTACTTC. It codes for CASSQAGNYEQYF.